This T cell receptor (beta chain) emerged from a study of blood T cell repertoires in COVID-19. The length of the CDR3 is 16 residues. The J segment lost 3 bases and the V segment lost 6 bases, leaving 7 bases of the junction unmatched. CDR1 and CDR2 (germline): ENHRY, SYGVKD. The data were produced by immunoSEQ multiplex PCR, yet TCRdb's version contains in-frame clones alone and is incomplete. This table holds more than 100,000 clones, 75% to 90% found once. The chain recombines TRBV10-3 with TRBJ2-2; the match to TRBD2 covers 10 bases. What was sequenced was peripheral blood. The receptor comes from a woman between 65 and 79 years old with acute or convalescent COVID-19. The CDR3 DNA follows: TGTGCCATCAGAGACGCCGGGACTAGCGACACCGGGGAGCTGTTTTTT. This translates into CAIRDAGTSDTGELFF.